This T cell receptor (beta chain) originates from a study of blood T cell repertoires in COVID-19. As for the study in general: COVID-19 samples collected from the United States, Italy and Spain covered acute and convalescent phases. The cDNA or gDNA used as material had been derived from T cells, B-cell-depleted T cells, or PBMCs.

V gave up 5 bases and J gave up 8 bases, with 15 bases separating them. The germline V gene has CDR1 KGHSH and CDR2 LQKENI. The CDR3 is 13 residues long. Original methodology: Amplifying reference gene primers gave estimates of nucleated cell counts. The assay was immunoSEQ multiplex PCR, and TCRdb's table has in-frame clones only and misses some. Clone size and V and J calls were adopted from that table, with D and trimming inferred from the DNA. The repertoire holds 72,000 or so clones, 86% seen once, with over 10% in the top ten. Sequenced input: peripheral blood. The receptor's source is a woman aged 60-75 years with acute or convalescent COVID-19. The V and J genes are TRBV18 and TRBJ1-2, with D tentatively TRBD1 (5 bases). CDR3 nucleotide sequence: TGTGCCAGCTCAAGGGAAGGGGTTGACGGCTACACCTTC. It specifies CASSREGVDGYTF.